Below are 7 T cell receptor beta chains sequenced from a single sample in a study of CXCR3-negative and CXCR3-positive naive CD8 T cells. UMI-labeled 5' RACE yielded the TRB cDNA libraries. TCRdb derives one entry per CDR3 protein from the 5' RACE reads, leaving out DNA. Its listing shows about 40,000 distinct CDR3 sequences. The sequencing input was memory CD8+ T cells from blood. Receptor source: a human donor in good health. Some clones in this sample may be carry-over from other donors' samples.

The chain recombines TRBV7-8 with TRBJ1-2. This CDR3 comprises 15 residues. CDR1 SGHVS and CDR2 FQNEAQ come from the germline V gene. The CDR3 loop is CASSSAKQRNYGYTF.

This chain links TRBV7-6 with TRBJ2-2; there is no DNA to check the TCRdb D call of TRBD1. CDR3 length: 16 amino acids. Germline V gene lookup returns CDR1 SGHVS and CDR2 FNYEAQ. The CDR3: CASSSPDTGVTGELFF.

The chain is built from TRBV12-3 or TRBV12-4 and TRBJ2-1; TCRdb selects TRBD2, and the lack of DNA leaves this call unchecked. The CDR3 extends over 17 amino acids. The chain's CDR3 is CASRLPSGTSAYNEQFF.

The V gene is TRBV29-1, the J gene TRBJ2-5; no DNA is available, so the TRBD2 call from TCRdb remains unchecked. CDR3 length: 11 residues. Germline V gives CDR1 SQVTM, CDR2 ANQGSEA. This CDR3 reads CSVDREGTQYF.

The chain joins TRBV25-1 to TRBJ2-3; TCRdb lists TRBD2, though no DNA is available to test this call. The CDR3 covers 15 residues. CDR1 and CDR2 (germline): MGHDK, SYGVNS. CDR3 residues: CASGELAGGVDTQYF.

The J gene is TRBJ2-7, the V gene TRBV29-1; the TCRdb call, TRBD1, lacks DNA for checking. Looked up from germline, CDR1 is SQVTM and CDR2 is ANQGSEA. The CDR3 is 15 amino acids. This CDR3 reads CSVFSLGQGTYEQYF.

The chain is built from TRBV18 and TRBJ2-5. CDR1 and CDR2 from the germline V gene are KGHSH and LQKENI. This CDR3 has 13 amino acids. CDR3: CASSPPSQETQYF.